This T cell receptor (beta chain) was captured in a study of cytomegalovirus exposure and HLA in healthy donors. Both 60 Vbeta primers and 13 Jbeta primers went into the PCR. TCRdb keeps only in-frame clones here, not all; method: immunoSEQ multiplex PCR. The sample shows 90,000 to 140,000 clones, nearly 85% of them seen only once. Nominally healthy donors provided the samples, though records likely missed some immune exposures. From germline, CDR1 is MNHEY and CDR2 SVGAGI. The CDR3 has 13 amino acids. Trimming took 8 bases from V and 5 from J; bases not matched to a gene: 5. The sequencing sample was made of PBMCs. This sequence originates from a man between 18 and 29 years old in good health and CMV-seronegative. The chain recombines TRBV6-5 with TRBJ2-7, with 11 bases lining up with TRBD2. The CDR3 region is CASVPSGRHEQYF. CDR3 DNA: TGTGCCAGCGTACCTAGCGGGAGGCACGAGCAGTACTTC.